This T cell receptor beta chain was profiled in a study of T cells after yellow fever vaccination. Study information: SMART-Seq v4 Ultra Low Input prepared the low-cell-number fractions.

The TCR cDNA carried a universal primer site and UMIs from 5'RACE template switching. TCRdb fed the 5' RACE reads into MiXCR, producing one record per CDR3 protein. The repertoire includes a few hundred thousand distinct CDR3 sequences, 18% of them detected once, and roughly a sixth sits in the top ten. CDR1 is LGHNA, CDR2 YNFKEQ, per germline. This CDR3 region has 12 residues. V gave up 4 bases and J gave up 11 bases; unmatched junction bases: 7. V gene TRBV4-2 combines with J gene TRBJ1-2; 7 bases are a match to TRBD1. This material consisted of PBMCs, taken before the yellow fever booster vaccination. This TCR derives from a man aged 18 to 35 who received the YFV17D yellow fever vaccine. This CDR3 reads CASSLLDRFYTF. The CDR3 DNA is TGTGCCAGCAGCCTCCTGGACAGGTTTTACACCTTC.